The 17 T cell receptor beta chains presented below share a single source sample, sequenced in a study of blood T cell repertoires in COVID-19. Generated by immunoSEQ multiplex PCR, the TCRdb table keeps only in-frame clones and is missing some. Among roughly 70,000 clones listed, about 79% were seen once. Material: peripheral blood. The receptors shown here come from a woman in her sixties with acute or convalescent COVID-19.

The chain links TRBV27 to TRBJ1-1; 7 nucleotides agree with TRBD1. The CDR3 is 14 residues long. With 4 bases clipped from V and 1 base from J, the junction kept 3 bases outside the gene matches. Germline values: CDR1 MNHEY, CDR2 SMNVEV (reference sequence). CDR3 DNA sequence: TGTGCCAGCAGTTCAGACAGGGAGAACACTGAAGCTTTCTTT. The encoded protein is CASSSDRENTEAFF.

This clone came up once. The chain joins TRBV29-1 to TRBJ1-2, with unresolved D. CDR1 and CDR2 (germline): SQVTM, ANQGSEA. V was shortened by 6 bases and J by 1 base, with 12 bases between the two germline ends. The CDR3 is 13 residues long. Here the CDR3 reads CSVPNRGNYGYTF. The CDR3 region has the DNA TGCAGCGTCCCGAACCGGGGTAACTATGGCTACACCTTC. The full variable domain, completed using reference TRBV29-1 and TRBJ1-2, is SAVISQKPSRDICQRGTSLTIQCQVDSQVTMMFWYRQQPGQSLTLIATANQGSEATYESGFVIDKFPISRPNLTFSTLTVSNMSPEDSSIYLCSVPNRGNYGYTFGSGTRLTVV.

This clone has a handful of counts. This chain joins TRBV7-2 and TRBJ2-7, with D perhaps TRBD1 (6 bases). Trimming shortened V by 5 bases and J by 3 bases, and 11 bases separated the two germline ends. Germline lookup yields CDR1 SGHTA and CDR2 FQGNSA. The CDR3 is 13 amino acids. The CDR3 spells CASSDRQDYEQYF. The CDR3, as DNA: TGTGCCAGCAGCGACCGACAGGACTACGAGCAGTACTTC. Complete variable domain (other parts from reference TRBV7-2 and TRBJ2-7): GAGVSQSPSNKVTEKGKDVELRCDPISGHTALYWYRQSLGQGLEFLIYFQGNSAPDKSGLPSDRFSAERTGGSVSTLTIQRTQQEDSAVYLCASSDRQDYEQYFGPGTRLTVT.

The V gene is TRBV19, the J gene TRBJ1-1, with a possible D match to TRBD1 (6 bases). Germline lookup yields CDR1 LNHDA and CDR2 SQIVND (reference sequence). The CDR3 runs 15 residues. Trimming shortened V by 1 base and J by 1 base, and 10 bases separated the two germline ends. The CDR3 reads CASSIGGHPNTEAFF. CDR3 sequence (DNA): TGTGCCAGTAGTATAGGGGGACACCCGAACACTGAAGCTTTCTTT.

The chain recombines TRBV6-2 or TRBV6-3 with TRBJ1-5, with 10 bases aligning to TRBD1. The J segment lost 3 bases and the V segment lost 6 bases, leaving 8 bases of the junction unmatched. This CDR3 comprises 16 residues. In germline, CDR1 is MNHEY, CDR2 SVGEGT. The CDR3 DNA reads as TGTGCCAGCAGCCCAGGGACAGGGGTTTCCAATCAGCCCCAGCATTTT. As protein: CASSPGTGVSNQPQHF.

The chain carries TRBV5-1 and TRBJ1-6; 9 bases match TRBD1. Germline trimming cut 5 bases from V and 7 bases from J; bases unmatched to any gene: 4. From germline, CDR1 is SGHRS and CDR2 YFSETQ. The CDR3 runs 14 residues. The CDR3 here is CASSWDRENSPLHF. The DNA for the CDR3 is TGCGCCAGCAGTTGGGACAGGGAGAATTCACCCCTCCACTTT.

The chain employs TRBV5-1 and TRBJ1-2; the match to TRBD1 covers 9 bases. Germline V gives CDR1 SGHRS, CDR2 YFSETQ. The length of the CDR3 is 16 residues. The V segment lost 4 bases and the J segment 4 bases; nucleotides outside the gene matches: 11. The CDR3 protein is CASSPIAGQGTYGYTF. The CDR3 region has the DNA TGCGCCAGCAGCCCAATAGCCGGACAGGGGACCTATGGCTACACCTTC.

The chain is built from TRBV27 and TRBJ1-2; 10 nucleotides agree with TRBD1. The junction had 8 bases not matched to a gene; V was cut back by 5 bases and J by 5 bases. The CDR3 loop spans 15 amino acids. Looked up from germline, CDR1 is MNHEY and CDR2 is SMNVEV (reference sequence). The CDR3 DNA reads TGTGCCAGCAGTCGGACAGGGGGTGAGGGGTATGGCTACACCTTC. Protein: CASSRTGGEGYGYTF.

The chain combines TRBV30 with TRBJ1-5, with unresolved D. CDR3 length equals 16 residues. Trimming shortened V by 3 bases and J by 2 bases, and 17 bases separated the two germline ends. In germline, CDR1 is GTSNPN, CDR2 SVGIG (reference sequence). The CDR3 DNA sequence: TGTGCCTGGAGAAACGAAGGAGTTTGGGGCAATCAGCCCCAGCATTTT. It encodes CAWRNEGVWGNQPQHF.

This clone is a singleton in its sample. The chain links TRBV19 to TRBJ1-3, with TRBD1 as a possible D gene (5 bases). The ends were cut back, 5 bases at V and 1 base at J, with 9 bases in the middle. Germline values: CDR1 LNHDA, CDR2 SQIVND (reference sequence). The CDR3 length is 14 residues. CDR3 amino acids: CASSPRQSGNTIYF. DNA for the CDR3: TGTGCCAGTAGTCCCCGACAGTCTGGAAACACCATATATTTT.

CDR3 sequence (DNA): TGTGCCAGCAGCTTAGCACTAGCGGGGACAGATACGCAGTATTTT. Protein: CASSLALAGTDTQYF. The V gene is TRBV7-9, the J gene TRBJ2-3; 10 bases line up with TRBD2. V was pared by 0 bases and J by 3 bases, with 0 bases of the junction left unmatched. From germline, CDR1 is SEHNR and CDR2 FQNEAQ (reference sequence). The CDR3 spans 15 residues. The complete variable domain, with remaining parts taken from reference TRBV7-9 and TRBJ2-3, reads DTGVSQNPRHKITKRGQNVTFRCDPISEHNRLYWYRQTLGQGPEFLTYFQNEAQLEKSRLLSDRFSAERPKGSFSTLEIQRTEQGDSAMYLCASSLALAGTDTQYFGPGTRLTVL.

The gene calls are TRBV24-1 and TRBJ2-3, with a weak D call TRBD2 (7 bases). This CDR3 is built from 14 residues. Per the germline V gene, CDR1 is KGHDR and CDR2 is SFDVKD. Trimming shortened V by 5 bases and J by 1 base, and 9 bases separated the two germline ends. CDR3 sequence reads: CATSGGGRTDTQYF. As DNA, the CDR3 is TGTGCCACCAGTGGCGGGGGCCGCACAGATACGCAGTATTTT.

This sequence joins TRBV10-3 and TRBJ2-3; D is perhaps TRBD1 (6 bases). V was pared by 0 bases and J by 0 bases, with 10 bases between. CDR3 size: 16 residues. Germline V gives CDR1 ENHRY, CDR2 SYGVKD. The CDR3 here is CAISESGQISTDTQYF. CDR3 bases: TGTGCCATCAGTGAGTCGGGACAAATTAGCACAGATACGCAGTATTTT.

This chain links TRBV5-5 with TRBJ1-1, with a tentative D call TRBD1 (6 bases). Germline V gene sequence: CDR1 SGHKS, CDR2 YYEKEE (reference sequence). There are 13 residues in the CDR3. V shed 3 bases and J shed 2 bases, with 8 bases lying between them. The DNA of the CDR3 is TGTGCCAGCAGCTGGGGGCGCAACACTGAAGCTTTCTTT. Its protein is CASSWGRNTEAFF.

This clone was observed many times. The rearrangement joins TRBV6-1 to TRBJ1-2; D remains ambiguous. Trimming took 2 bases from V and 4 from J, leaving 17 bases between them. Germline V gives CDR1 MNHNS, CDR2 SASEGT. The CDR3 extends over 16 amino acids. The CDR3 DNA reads TGTGCCAGCAGTGAATTAGTGGGCGATAGATCCTATGGCTACACCTTC. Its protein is CASSELVGDRSYGYTF.

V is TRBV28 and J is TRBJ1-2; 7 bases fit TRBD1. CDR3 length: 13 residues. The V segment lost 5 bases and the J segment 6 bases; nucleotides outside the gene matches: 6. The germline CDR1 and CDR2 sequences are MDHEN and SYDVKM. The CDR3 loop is CASSVQGRNGYTF. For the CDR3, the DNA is TGTGCCAGCAGTGTACAGGGGCGGAATGGCTACACCTTC.

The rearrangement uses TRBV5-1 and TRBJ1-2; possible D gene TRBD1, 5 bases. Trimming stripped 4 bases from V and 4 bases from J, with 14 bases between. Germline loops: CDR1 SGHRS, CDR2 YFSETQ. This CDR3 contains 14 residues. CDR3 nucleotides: TGCGCCAGCAGCGACATGACAGCGGGCTATGGCTACACCTTC. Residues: CASSDMTAGYGYTF.